Each of the 30 T cell receptor beta chains below was sequenced from the same sample in a study of blood T cell repertoires in COVID-19. The protocol was immunoSEQ multiplex PCR, while the TCRdb copy is restricted to in-frame clones and leaves out a portion. There are about 170,000 clones in the sample; approximately 92% occur only once, and 4.8% lies in the top ten. Input material: peripheral blood. These receptors came from a man aged 30 to 45 with COVID-19, enrolled during active disease.

The V and J genes are TRBV7-3 and TRBJ2-3; weak D call: TRBD1 (6 bases). The ends were cut back, 1 base at V and 4 bases at J, with 12 bases in the middle. The CDR3 extends over 15 amino acids. Germline CDR1 reads SGHTA; CDR2 reads FQGTGA. CDR3 sequence (DNA): TGTGCCAGCAGCTTAAACGGAGACAGGCCAGATACGCAGTATTTT. This gives the protein CASSLNGDRPDTQYF.

V is TRBV7-2 and J is TRBJ1-5; 10 nucleotides line up with TRBD1. J gave up 5 bases and V 5 bases, and 3 bases lay outside the gene matches. The length of the CDR3 is 14 residues. From germline, CDR1 is SGHTA and CDR2 FQGNSA. The CDR3 region has the DNA TGTGCCAGCAGCAGGACAGGGGGGTATCAGCCCCAGCATTTT. Translation: CASSRTGGYQPQHF.

The genes are TRBV11-2 and TRBJ2-5, with 12 bases aligning to TRBD2. CDR1 is SGHAT and CDR2 is FQNNGV in the germline V gene. The CDR3 spans 16 residues. With V trimmed by 4 bases and J by 5 bases, 8 bases remained unmatched. CDR3 nucleotides: TGTGCCAGCAGCTCCCAACTAGCGGGGGGTCACGAGACCCAGTACTTC. Residues: CASSSQLAGGHETQYF.

The V call is TRBV27, the J call TRBJ1-6; unclear D gene. CDR1 is MNHEY and CDR2 is SMNVEV in the germline V gene (reference sequence). CDR3 length equals 14 residues. The V gene lost 3 bases and the J gene lost 11 bases, with 14 bases spanning the gap. The DNA for the CDR3 is TGTGCCAGCAGTTTTGGTCCAGCCGGGGCACCCCTCCACTTT. As protein: CASSFGPAGAPLHF.

The V and J genes are TRBV5-1 and TRBJ1-1, with 7 bases matching TRBD1. V lost 5 bases, J lost 2 bases, and 12 bases stayed unmatched. This CDR3 comprises 16 residues. Germline V gene data show CDR1 as SGHRS and CDR2 as YFSETQ. The CDR3 spells CASSSRTGRGNTEAFF. The CDR3 DNA reads TGCGCCAGCAGTTCCAGGACAGGTCGGGGAAACACTGAAGCTTTCTTT.

The genes are TRBV19 and TRBJ1-2, with TRBD1 matching over 10 bases. Germline V gives CDR1 LNHDA, CDR2 SQIVND (reference sequence). With 5 bases clipped from V and 0 bases from J, the junction kept 9 bases outside the gene matches. There are 17 residues in the CDR3. CDR3 DNA: TGTGCCAGTAGTTTTATGCTGGGGACAGGGGCTAACTATGGCTACACCTTC. It specifies CASSFMLGTGANYGYTF.

V usage is TRBV4-2 and J usage is TRBJ1-1; 9 nucleotides agree with TRBD1. The CDR3 has 14 amino acids. The ends lost 2 bases at V and 6 bases at J; junction bases unmatched: 4. CDR1 is LGHNA, CDR2 YNFKEQ, per germline. The CDR3 bases are TGTGCCAGCAGCCAAACAAGGGACAGGGCTGAAGCTTTCTTT. Translation: CASSQTRDRAEAFF.

J is TRBJ1-5 and V is TRBV24-1, with TRBD1 matching over 7 bases. Germline CDR1 and CDR2: KGHDR and SFDVKD. There are 14 residues in the CDR3. V shed 4 bases and J 6 bases; nucleotides not matched to a gene: 5. In DNA, the CDR3 is TGTGCCACCAGTGAAGGGGGCTTAGGTCAGCCCCAGCATTTT. Translating gives CATSEGGLGQPQHF.

The genes are TRBV7-8 and TRBJ1-1, with D possibly TRBD1 on 6 matching bases. Looked up from germline, CDR1 is SGHVS and CDR2 is FQNEAQ. V was cut by 1 base and J by 4 bases, with 10 bases left in between. The CDR3 extends over 14 amino acids. The CDR3 protein is CASSLGDTATEAFF. The CDR3 DNA is TGTGCCAGCAGCTTAGGGGACACAGCCACTGAAGCTTTCTTT.

The gene calls are TRBV18 and TRBJ2-2; D remains ambiguous. V gave up 1 base and J gave up 2 bases, with 11 bases separating them. This CDR3 is 16 amino acids long. The germline V gene encodes CDR1 KGHSH and CDR2 LQKENI. CDR3 coding DNA: TGTGCCAGCTCACCACTTGCACAGAGCAACACCGGGGAGCTGTTTTTT. Residues: CASSPLAQSNTGELFF.

In DNA, the CDR3 is TGTGCCAGCAGCCTCCACACTTTTGGGGTGGGGGACATGGAAAACATTCAGTACTTC. Residues: CASSLHTFGVGDMENIQYF. The chain couples TRBV9 to TRBJ2-4; a possible D gene is TRBD1 (6 bases). V lost 4 bases and J 5 bases, leaving 28 bases between the germline ends. The germline V gene encodes CDR1 SGDLS and CDR2 YYNGEE. CDR3 size: 19 residues.

The table lists this clone with a few counts. The J gene is TRBJ2-7, the V gene TRBV27, with 10 bases aligning to TRBD1. This CDR3 has 15 residues. CDR1 is MNHEY, CDR2 SMNVEV, per germline (reference sequence). V was pared by 5 bases and J by 3 bases, with 7 bases of the junction left unmatched. CDR3 region: CASSPRQGADYEQYF. The CDR3 DNA reads TGTGCCAGCAGTCCTCGACAGGGGGCCGACTACGAGCAGTACTTC.

The chain combines TRBV28 with TRBJ1-1, with D possibly matching TRBD1 (6 bases). The V end was cut by 2 bases, the J end by 1 base, with 17 bases between. This CDR3 spans 17 amino acids. The germline CDR1 and CDR2 sequences are MDHEN and SYDVKM. In DNA form, the CDR3 reads TGTGCCAGCAGTTTAAGGGGGACCGGGACACCGAACACTGAAGCTTTCTTT. It yields the protein CASSLRGTGTPNTEAFF.

V usage is TRBV7-2 and J usage is TRBJ2-1; no clear D gene. The V gene's germline CDR1 is SGHTA and CDR2 FQGNSA. CDR3 length: 12 residues. Trimming took off 1 base at V and 9 bases at J, with 7 bases between the two ends. The CDR3 protein is CASSLVGREQFF. The DNA for the CDR3 is TGTGCCAGCAGCTTAGTTGGCCGTGAGCAGTTCTTC.

This rearrangement joins TRBV27 to TRBJ1-1, with 7 bases lining up with TRBD1. Germline CDR1 MNHEY, CDR2 SMNVEV (reference sequence). The CDR3 is 16 amino acids. J lost 1 base, V lost 5 bases, and 10 bases had no gene match. Here the CDR3 reads CASSPRQGFRNTEAFF. The CDR3 DNA sequence: TGTGCCAGCAGTCCCAGACAGGGCTTTCGGAACACTGAAGCTTTCTTT.

V usage is TRBV5-6 and J usage is TRBJ1-2, with 7 nucleotides matching TRBD1. This CDR3 spans 14 amino acids. Germline loops: CDR1 SGHDT, CDR2 YYEEEE. The J segment lost 2 bases and the V segment lost 3 bases, leaving 4 bases of the junction unmatched. Here the CDR3 DNA reads TGTGCCAGCAGCTCCCGACAGGGAAACTATGGCTACACCTTC. It yields the protein CASSSRQGNYGYTF. The entire variable domain, with the rest obtained from reference TRBV5-6 and TRBJ1-2, is as follows: DAGVTQSPTHLIKTRGQQVTLRCSPKSGHDTVSWYQQALGQGPQFIFQYYEEEERQRGNFPDRFSGHQFPNYSSELNVNALLLGDSALYLCASSSRQGNYGYTFGSGTRLTVV.

The rearrangement links TRBV27 to TRBJ2-3, with D hard to call. The CDR3 contains 14 residues. V was trimmed by 5 bases and J by 0 bases, leaving 9 bases between them. Germline values: CDR1 MNHEY, CDR2 SMNVEV (reference sequence). Written as DNA, the CDR3 is TGTGCCAGCAGTCCCAGATTTAGCACAGATACGCAGTATTTT. Amino acid sequence: CASSPRFSTDTQYF.

The count of this clone is one. V and J are TRBV3-1 (or the pseudogene TRBV3-2) and TRBJ2-7; the match to TRBD2 covers 7 bases. The CDR3 is made up of 15 amino acids. V trimming: 0 bases; J trimming: 6 bases; junction bases outside the gene matches: 8. The germline V gene encodes CDR1 LGHDT and CDR2 YNNKEL (reference sequence). CDR3 nucleotide sequence: TGTGCCAGCAGCCAAGATGGGAGGGGTGGTGGCGAGCAGTACTTC. Amino acid sequence: CASSQDGRGGGEQYF.

The rearrangement uses TRBV5-5 and TRBJ1-2; D uncertain. Deletions cut 3 bases from V and 4 bases from J, with 16 bases between. There are 15 residues in the CDR3. CDR1 SGHKS and CDR2 YYEKEE come from the germline V gene (reference sequence). The CDR3 region is CASSSEWVGGYGYTF. CDR3 bases: TGTGCCAGCAGCTCTGAATGGGTCGGCGGCTATGGCTACACCTTC.

This chain uses TRBV18 with TRBJ1-3; 7 positions agree with TRBD1. Trimming cost V 2 bases and J 4 bases; bases outside gene matches: 8. The CDR3 is 16 residues long. The germline gives CDR1 KGHSH, CDR2 LQKENI. This chain's CDR3 is CASSPNRGGSGNTIYF. In nucleotides, the CDR3 is TGTGCCAGCTCACCAAACAGGGGCGGTTCGGGAAACACCATATATTTT.

The chain employs TRBV4-1 and TRBJ2-6, with 7 bases fitting TRBD2. CDR1 is MGHRA, CDR2 YSYEKL, per germline. CDR3 length: 17 amino acids. After removal of 3 bases from V and 2 bases from J, the junction contained 7 bases not matched to a gene. This CDR3 is CASSQTAGDAGANVLTF. The CDR3 DNA follows: TGCGCCAGCAGCCAGACTGCGGGAGATGCTGGGGCCAACGTCCTGACTTTC.

The V and J genes are TRBV7-2 and TRBJ2-2; TRBD1 agrees at 8 bases. V lost 5 bases and J lost 1; bases outside the gene matches: 3. The length of the CDR3 is 15 residues. Germline V CDR1 and CDR2: SGHTA, FQGNSA. This CDR3 reads CASSQTGENTGELFF. Here the CDR3 DNA reads TGTGCCAGCAGCCAGACAGGGGAGAACACCGGGGAGCTGTTTTTT.

The chain uses TRBV2 and TRBJ1-6; D is undetermined. V dropped 8 bases and J dropped 6 bases, with 11 bases sitting between them. CDR1 and CDR2 (germline): SNHLY, FYNNEI. The CDR3 covers 13 residues. CDR3 loop: CASRGMANSPLHF. DNA of the CDR3: TGTGCCAGCCGAGGGATGGCTAATTCACCCCTCCACTTT.

The CDR3 spells CASSLRPQGALYGYTF. In nucleotides, the CDR3 is TGTGCCAGCAGCCTCAGGCCACAGGGAGCCCTCTATGGCTACACCTTC. The chain couples TRBV3-1 (or the pseudogene TRBV3-2) to TRBJ1-2, with D tentatively TRBD1 (6 bases). CDR3 size: 16 residues. Germline CDR1 reads LGHDT; CDR2 reads YNNKEL (reference sequence). Trimming removed 4 bases at V and 4 bases at J, with 19 bases between.

CDR3 in amino acids: CASSQETSGGEETQYF. The CDR3 DNA reads TGTGCCAGCAGCCAAGAGACTAGCGGGGGAGAAGAGACCCAGTACTTC. The chain combines TRBV3-1 (or the pseudogene TRBV3-2) with TRBJ2-5, with 12 bases identical to TRBD2. The CDR3 sequence is 16 residues long. Germline assignment: CDR1 LGHDT and CDR2 YNNKEL (reference sequence). The ends lost 0 bases at V and 3 bases at J; junction bases unmatched: 2.

This rearrangement joins TRBV11-3 to TRBJ2-7; D might be TRBD2 (5 bases). Between the trimmed V and J ends, which lost 0 bases and 6 bases, there was a span of 9 bases. CDR1 is SGHNT, CDR2 YENEEA, per germline. The CDR3 contains 13 residues. The CDR3 DNA is TGTGCCAGCAGCTTAGATGGGAGAGGCGAGCAGTACTTC. Translated, it gives CASSLDGRGEQYF.

In DNA form, the CDR3 reads TGTGCCAGCAGTTTAGCCAGGGGGCAAGATACGCAGTATTTT. As protein: CASSLARGQDTQYF. The rearrangement links TRBV28 to TRBJ2-3; TRBD1 agrees at 8 bases. V lost 2 bases, J lost 5 bases, and 3 bases stayed unmatched. Germline CDR1 is MDHEN and CDR2 is SYDVKM. This CDR3 is built from 14 residues.

CDR3 sequence reads: CAWSVTSGMSKEQFF. CDR3 sequence (DNA): TGTGCCTGGAGTGTAACTAGCGGGATGAGTAAGGAGCAGTTCTTC. The chain links TRBV30 to TRBJ2-1; 10 bases fit TRBD2. The germline V gene encodes CDR1 GTSNPN and CDR2 SVGIG (reference sequence). V lost 0 bases and J lost 10; bases outside the gene matches: 9. The length of the CDR3 is 15 residues.

V is TRBV19 and J is TRBJ1-1, with D maybe TRBD1 (6 bases). CDR3 size: 15 residues. V lost 3 bases to trimming and J lost 1 base, with 12 bases between them. Germline V CDR1 and CDR2: LNHDA, SQIVND (reference sequence). The CDR3 DNA sequence: TGTGCCAGTAGTATGTATGGGACACCGAACACTGAAGCTTTCTTT. Its protein is CASSMYGTPNTEAFF.

This clone was counted once. This sequence joins TRBV28 and TRBJ2-7, with D perhaps matching TRBD2 (6 bases). This CDR3 contains 13 residues. V dropped 8 bases and J dropped 3 bases, with 14 bases sitting between them. Germline V gene data show CDR1 as MDHEN and CDR2 as SYDVKM. DNA for the CDR3: TGTGCCAGCCGTAGCCGGGGACTCTACGAGCAGTACTTC. This gives the protein CASRSRGLYEQYF.